The rows below give T cell receptor beta chains drawn from one sample of a study of blood T cells in healthy people across ages. TCRdb re-called the 5' RACE reads with MiXCR, one entry per CDR3 protein. Of 1.8 million or so distinct CDR3 sequences listed, about two fifths are singletons. What was sequenced was blood. The receptors originated from a human donor in good health. The conserved cysteine and the conserved F or W are not part of the CDR3 here. Fields, in order: J gene, V gene, CDR3 length, CDR3 protein.

J: TRBJ2-3
V: TRBV12-3/TRBV12-4
length: 12
CDR3: ASSSSGSPNTQY

J: TRBJ2-1
V: TRBV11-3
length: 16
CDR3: ASSLRWASGSSEDEQF

J: TRBJ2-1
V: TRBV20-1
length: 11
CDR3: TTGTPNRYEQF

J: TRBJ2-5
V: TRBV29-1
length: 10
CDR3: SGWDSLNEQY

J: TRBJ1-2
V: TRBV5-1
length: 12
CDR3: ASSLGGQGAGYT

J: TRBJ2-2
V: TRBV9
length: 11
CDR3: ASRGLFTGELF

J: TRBJ1-2
V: TRBV7-9
length: 11
CDR3: ATPMKDGYGYT

J: TRBJ1-1
V: TRBV12-3/TRBV12-4
length: 13
CDR3: ASSRTGGGNTEAF

J: TRBJ2-3
V: TRBV2
length: 10
CDR3: ASNIATDTQY

J: TRBJ2-5
V: TRBV6-1
length: 11
CDR3: ASTGTEQETQY

J: TRBJ2-5
V: TRBV5-5
length: 13
CDR3: ASSFGRVYQETQY

J: TRBJ1-2
V: TRBV20-1
length: 10
CDR3: SARGTGYGYT

J: TRBJ2-3
V: TRBV29-1
length: 14
CDR3: SVEGGSPHHTDTQY

J: TRBJ2-7
V: TRBV10-3
length: 11
CDR3: AISDRWNDEQY

J: TRBJ1-4
V: TRBV6-5
length: 10
CDR3: ASRIPSGKLF

J: TRBJ2-3
V: TRBV7-9
length: 13
CDR3: ASSLISGFTDTQY

J: TRBJ2-7
V: TRBV3-1
length: 14
CDR3: ASSQEKGLGLNEQY

J: TRBJ1-1
V: TRBV28
length: 11
CDR3: ASRWAVNTEAF

J: TRBJ2-1
V: TRBV20-1
length: 12
CDR3: SAREQGSFDEQF

J: TRBJ2-5
V: TRBV20-1
length: 8
CDR3: SAPGVPQY

J: TRBJ2-4
V: TRBV6-1
length: 21
CDR3: ASSERLARSRDGSILAKNIQY

J: TRBJ2-7
V: TRBV12-3/TRBV12-4
length: 12
CDR3: ANSRQQGSGEQY

J: TRBJ2-3
V: TRBV5-1
length: 14
CDR3: ASSRLAGTSTDTQY

J: TRBJ1-5
V: TRBV20-1
length: 11
CDR3: SASWGGNQPQH

J: TRBJ1-6
V: TRBV20-1
length: 13
CDR3: SAVPRGNLGSPRH

J: TRBJ1-1
V: TRBV12-5
length: 9
CDR3: ASVGNTEAF

J: TRBJ2-1
V: TRBV20-1
length: 13
CDR3: SARRAGDIYNEQF

J: TRBJ1-6
V: TRBV27
length: 13
CDR3: ASRQSQGGWSPLH

J: TRBJ2-4
V: TRBV5-1
length: 9
CDR3: ASRLSNIQY

J: TRBJ2-1
V: TRBV4-3
length: 14
CDR3: ASSQESGSHYDEQF

J: TRBJ1-6
V: TRBV28
length: 11
CDR3: ASKEVYNSPLH

J: TRBJ1-2
V: TRBV7-8
length: 13
CDR3: ASSLSTGANYGYT

J: TRBJ2-3
V: TRBV15
length: 15
CDR3: ATSPSLWTGGPDTRY

J: TRBJ2-5
V: TRBV7-2
length: 12
CDR3: ASTPEDWQETQY

J: TRBJ2-1
V: TRBV24-1
length: 13
CDR3: ATSFLAGSYNEQF

J: TRBJ2-2
V: TRBV9
length: 15
CDR3: ASSVERGFPFTGELF

J: TRBJ2-1
V: TRBV18
length: 10
CDR3: ASSTLVIEQF

J: TRBJ1-2
V: TRBV29-1
length: 13
CDR3: SVTALLTANYGYT

J: TRBJ2-3
V: TRBV28
length: 13
CDR3: ASSSATGGGGTQY

J: TRBJ2-3
V: TRBV20-1
length: 14
CDR3: SARPPGQEDTDTQY

J: TRBJ2-3
V: TRBV20-1
length: 12
CDR3: SAARRGVTDTQY

J: TRBJ2-5
V: TRBV4-2
length: 16
CDR3: ASSQGSWVGTNQETQY

J: TRBJ2-1
V: TRBV20-1
length: 11
CDR3: SAWDSTYNEQF

J: TRBJ2-3
V: TRBV7-9
length: 15
CDR3: ASSRGAAGVSTDTQY

J: TRBJ2-5
V: TRBV7-6
length: 14
CDR3: ASSLAGGLIQETQY